A selection of T cell receptor beta chains follows, all from one sample in a study of Ad26.COV2.S vaccination and SARS-CoV-2 variants. Clones were read by immunoSEQ multiplex PCR, and TCRdb kept only the in-frame ones, dropping some. In the table there are roughly 380,000 clones, approximately 84% of which are singletons. Sample: peripheral blood, taken in a trial of Ad26.COV2.S vaccine versus placebo. The receptor source for this set is a person aged 18 to 59 who received the Ad26.COV2.S COVID-19 vaccine or a placebo. The CDR3 runs from the conserved cysteine through the conserved F or W. The D gene is left open where the match is weak. Clone size, where shown, is once, few, many, or a class for clones that have expanded.

TRBV4-1	TRBJ1-4	.	TRBD1	CASSQARQGNEKLFF	TGCGCCAGCAGCCAAGCCCGACAGGGTAATGAAAAACTGTTTTTT
TRBV18	TRBJ1-2	.	TRBD1	CASSSGQGSYGYTF	TGTGCCAGCTCATCGGGACAGGGGTCCTATGGCTACACCTTC
TRBV28	TRBJ1-5	.	.	CASKGPGGPHQPQHF	TGTGCCAGCAAGGGCCCCGGGGGCCCCCATCAGCCCCAGCATTTT
TRBV30	TRBJ2-1	.	TRBD1	CAWSWGQGYNEQFF	TGTGCCTGGAGTTGGGGACAGGGCTACAATGAGCAGTTCTTC
TRBV6-2/TRBV6-3	TRBJ1-6	.	.	CASSSHRVNNSPLHF	TGTGCCAGCAGTAGTCACAGGGTGAACAATTCACCCCTCCACTTT
TRBV27	TRBJ2-7	few	TRBD2	CASSPSWREWYEQYF	TGTGCCAGCAGTCCATCTTGGCGGGAGTGGTACGAGCAGTACTTC
TRBV10-3	TRBJ2-3	.	.	CAISEERGVGDTQYF	TGTGCCATCAGTGAGGAAAGGGGGGTCGGAGATACGCAGTATTTT
TRBV24-1	TRBJ2-3	.	.	CATSEGGSTDTQYF	TGTGCCACCAGTGAAGGAGGTTCCACAGATACGCAGTATTTT
TRBV5-4	TRBJ2-7	.	TRBD1	CASSRTGELHEQYF	TGTGCCAGCAGCAGAACAGGGGAACTTCACGAGCAGTACTTC
TRBV28	TRBJ2-7	.	.	CASSTLTRKFYEQYF	TGTGCCAGCAGTACCCTGACTAGGAAATTCTACGAGCAGTACTTC
TRBV29-1	TRBJ2-3	.	.	CSVEGAGFTTDTQYF	TGCAGCGTTGAAGGAGCGGGCTTTACAACAGATACGCAGTATTTT
TRBV11-2	TRBJ2-5	.	.	CASSLDPSPAGSTQYF	TGTGCCAGCAGCTTAGACCCCTCGCCGGCAGGTTCGACCCAGTACTTC
TRBV18	TRBJ2-7	.	.	CASSPPFSYEQYF	TGTGCCAGCTCACCACCCTTCAGCTACGAGCAGTACTTC
TRBV18	TRBJ2-5	.	TRBD1	CASSTLGGRAGQETQYF	TGTGCCAGCTCAACTCTAGGGGGCCGGGCAGGTCAAGAGACCCAGTACTTC
TRBV11-2	TRBJ2-7	once	.	CASSSQGYEQYF	TGTGCCAGCAGCTCTCAGGGGTACGAGCAGTACTTC
TRBV7-2	TRBJ1-6	.	TRBD1	CASSRTGGETLHF	TGTGCCAGCAGCCGGACAGGGGGCGAGACCCTCCACTTT
TRBV10-2	TRBJ2-1	.	.	CASSEPSIMGIEQFF	TGCGCCAGCAGTGAGCCAAGTATAATGGGCATTGAGCAGTTCTTC
TRBV5-1	TRBJ2-7	.	TRBD1	CASSSDQKQGALRAYEQYF	TGCGCCAGCAGCTCGGACCAGAAACAGGGGGCATTAAGAGCCTACGAGCAGTACTTC
TRBV10-1	TRBJ1-1	.	.	CASSEGGKEKAFF	TGCGCCAGCAGTGAGGGGGGCAAGGAGAAAGCTTTCTTT
TRBV3-1/TRBV3-2	TRBJ2-1	.	TRBD2	CASSAGLAGNNEQFF	TGTGCCAGCAGCGCTGGACTAGCGGGGAACAATGAGCAGTTCTTC
TRBV30	TRBJ1-5	.	TRBD1	CAWTPGGTSNQPQHF	TGTGCCTGGACCCCAGGGGGTACAAGCAATCAGCCCCAGCATTTT
TRBV18	TRBJ1-5	.	.	CASSPQQGINQPQHF	TGTGCCAGCTCACCCCAACAGGGAATCAATCAGCCCCAGCATTTT
TRBV18	TRBJ1-4	.	.	CASSPQGSNEKLFF	TGTGCCAGCTCGCCACAGGGATCTAATGAAAAACTGTTTTTT
TRBV24-1	TRBJ2-3	.	TRBD2	CATSDSISGGRTDTQYF	TGTGCCACCAGTGATTCTATTAGCGGGGGGAGAACAGATACGCAGTATTTT
TRBV4-1	TRBJ2-7	few	.	CASSLHHTGVPEQYF	TGCGCCAGCAGCCTTCACCATACAGGTGTTCCCGAGCAGTACTTC
TRBV6-5	TRBJ1-5	.	.	CASRYRGNQPQHF	TGTGCCAGCAGGTACAGGGGCAATCAGCCCCAGCATTTT
TRBV19	TRBJ2-2	.	TRBD2	CASSIFWGGTGELFF	TGTGCCAGTAGTATCTTCTGGGGGGGCACCGGGGAGCTGTTTTTT
TRBV27	TRBJ2-1	few	TRBD2	CASSLSPGLAGILSNEQFF	TGTGCCAGCAGTTTATCCCCCGGACTAGCGGGAATCCTAAGCAATGAGCAGTTCTTC
TRBV5-4	TRBJ2-1	.	.	CASSSQETSNEQFF	TGTGCCAGCAGCTCGCAAGAGACTAGCAATGAGCAGTTCTTC
TRBV6-5	TRBJ2-5	.	.	CASSYGGDNEETQYF	TGTGCCAGCAGTTACGGGGGGGACAACGAAGAGACCCAGTACTTC
TRBV21-1	TRBJ2-7	.	.	CASSSLPGYEQYF	TGTGCCAGCAGCAGTCTCCCGGGCTACGAGCAGTACTTC
TRBV19	TRBJ2-5	.	.	CASSIDYLGETQYF	TGTGCCAGTAGTATAGATTACCTAGGTGAGACCCAGTACTTC